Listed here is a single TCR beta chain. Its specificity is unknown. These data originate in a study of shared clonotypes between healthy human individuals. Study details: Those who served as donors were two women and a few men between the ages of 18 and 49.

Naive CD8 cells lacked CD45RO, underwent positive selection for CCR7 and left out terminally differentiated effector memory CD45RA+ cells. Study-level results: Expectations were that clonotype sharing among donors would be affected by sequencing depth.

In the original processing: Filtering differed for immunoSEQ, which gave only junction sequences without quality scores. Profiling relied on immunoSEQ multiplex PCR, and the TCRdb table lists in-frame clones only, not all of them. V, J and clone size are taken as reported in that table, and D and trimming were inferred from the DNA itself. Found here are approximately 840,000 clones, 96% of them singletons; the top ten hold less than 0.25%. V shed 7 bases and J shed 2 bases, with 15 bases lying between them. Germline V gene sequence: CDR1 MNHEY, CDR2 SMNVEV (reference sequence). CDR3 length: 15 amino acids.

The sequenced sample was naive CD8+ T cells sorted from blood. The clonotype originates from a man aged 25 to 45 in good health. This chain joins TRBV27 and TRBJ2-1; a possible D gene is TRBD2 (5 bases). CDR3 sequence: CASNVGAGPYNEQFF. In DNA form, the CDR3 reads TGTGCCAGCAACGTCGGCGCGGGCCCCTACAATGAGCAGTTCTTC.